This TCR beta chain was found in a study of control samples from healthy donors and cancer patients. Profiled with immunoSEQ multiplex PCR; TCRdb holds only in-frame clones, not every one. Of about 160,000 clones in the sample, just under 95% were seen once. CDR3 length: 13 residues. Trimming left V 4 bases short and J 3 bases short, with 9 bases between. The germline V gene has CDR1 MGHDK and CDR2 SYGVNS. The sequencing input was blood. The V and J genes are TRBV25-1 and TRBJ1-2; a weak D match, TRBD1 (6 bases). This TCR came from a woman in her 40s in good health. In DNA form, the CDR3 reads TGTGCCAGCAGTGGGACAGACTACTATGGCTACACCTTC. Amino acid sequence: CASSGTDYYGYTF.